This is a list of T cell receptor beta chains from one sample in a study of regulatory T cells in long-lasting Graves disease. MiXCR, run by TCRdb on the multiplex PCR reads, gives a single entry per CDR3 protein. The table shows a few hundred thousand distinct CDR3 sequences, with less than 25% occurring only once. Source: peripheral blood mononuclear cells (PBMCs), taken when the disease was refractory, from a patient treated with antithyroid drugs. The receptors originated from a female donor with Graves disease. CDR3s include the opening cysteine and the closing phenylalanine or tryptophan. The D gene is left open where the match is weak.

TRBV6-2/TRBV6-3,-,CASSNPGNEQYF
TRBV20-1,TRBD2,CSARDMKDGGRGGGSYNEQFF
TRBV20-1,-,CSARVDTGELFF
TRBV19,TRBD2,CASSKQGGTSGGRMNEQFF
TRBV5-1,TRBD1,CASRSVGTGDNQYF
TRBV20-1,-,CSASGTEYEQYF
TRBV15,-,CATSSRLGTEAFF
TRBV25-1,-,CASSDSVLTYEQYF
TRBV7-3,-,CASSLGGVGQETQYF
TRBV12-3/TRBV12-4,-,CASSLALNTEAFF
TRBV10-3,TRBD1,CAISGQGQETQYF
TRBV20-1,-,CSVGLGTEAFF
TRBV5-1,-,CASSLGNTNDGYTF
TRBV20-1,TRBD1,CSAKTGNGNQPQHF
TRBV20-1,-,CSARDFSLLLYGYTF
TRBV5-1,-,CASSSTGWGTGELFF
TRBV29-1,TRBD2,CSVPTSGANTGELFF
TRBV4-1,-,CASSQEGRDRHYEQYF
TRBV19,-,CASSIDRGVTGELFF
TRBV6-1,-,CASSRSVGQPQHF
TRBV30,TRBD1,CAWMTGGGYTF
TRBV5-4,TRBD2,CASSLELAGGPGYEQYF
TRBV28,TRBD2,CASSLELAGGNEQYF
TRBV2,TRBD1,CASSAGTGGASYEQYF
TRBV28,-,CASSSLGGRTEAFF
TRBV27,TRBD1,CASRATGTTEAFF
TRBV5-1,TRBD1,CASSPSTGVGVTQYF
TRBV7-9,-,CASSWDRRWAFF
TRBV30,TRBD1,CAWSAPRQGTSNQPQHF
TRBV29-1,TRBD1,CSCWNRGQEETQYF
TRBV28,TRBD1,CASLLTGGDEKLFF
TRBV20-1,TRBD1,CSASVGQSTEAFF
TRBV7-9,TRBD2,CASSPPGLAGGRGETQYF
TRBV12-3/TRBV12-4,TRBD2,CASSLSDSGGETQYF
TRBV20-1,TRBD1,CSARDWGQGGTGELFF
TRBV7-9,-,CASSFPSGAENTGELFF
TRBV6-9,-,CASSYEGYGYEQYF
TRBV27,TRBD1,CASSSGQGLEKLFF
TRBV30,-,CAWSVGVINGYTF
TRBV10-3,-,CAISWGGGETQYF
TRBV29-1,TRBD1,CSVAQAFRGTGHSYEQYF
TRBV7-9,-,CASSSGFYYEQYF
TRBV24-1,TRBD2,CATSDIGLAGAETQYF
TRBV28,-,CASSLSSGNTIYF
TRBV15,TRBD1,CATSRVDRGEQYF
TRBV20-1,-,CSARGSAEKLFF
TRBV7-9,TRBD1,CASRTGTGPSRYF
TRBV10-2,TRBD2,CASSGAWTSGRGEQYF
TRBV5-5,TRBD1,CASTKDPGQQYEQYF
TRBV5-1,-,CASSFPGIYEQYF
TRBV20-1,-,CSAGDWDQPQHF